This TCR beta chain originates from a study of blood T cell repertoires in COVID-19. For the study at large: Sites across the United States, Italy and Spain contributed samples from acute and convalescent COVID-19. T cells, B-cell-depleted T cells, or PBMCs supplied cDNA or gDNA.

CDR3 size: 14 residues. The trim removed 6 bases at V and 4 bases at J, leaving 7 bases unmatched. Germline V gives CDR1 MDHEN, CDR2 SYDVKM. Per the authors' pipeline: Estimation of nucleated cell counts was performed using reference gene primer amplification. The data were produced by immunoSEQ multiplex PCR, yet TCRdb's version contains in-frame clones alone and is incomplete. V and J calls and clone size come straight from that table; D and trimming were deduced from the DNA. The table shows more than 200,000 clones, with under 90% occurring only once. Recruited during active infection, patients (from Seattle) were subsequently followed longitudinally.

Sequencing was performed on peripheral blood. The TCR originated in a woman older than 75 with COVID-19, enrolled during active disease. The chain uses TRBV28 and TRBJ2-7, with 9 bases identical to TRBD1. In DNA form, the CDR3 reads TGTGCCAGCAGAGGCGGGACAGGGTCTTACGAGCAGTACGTC. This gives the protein CASRGGTGSYEQYV.